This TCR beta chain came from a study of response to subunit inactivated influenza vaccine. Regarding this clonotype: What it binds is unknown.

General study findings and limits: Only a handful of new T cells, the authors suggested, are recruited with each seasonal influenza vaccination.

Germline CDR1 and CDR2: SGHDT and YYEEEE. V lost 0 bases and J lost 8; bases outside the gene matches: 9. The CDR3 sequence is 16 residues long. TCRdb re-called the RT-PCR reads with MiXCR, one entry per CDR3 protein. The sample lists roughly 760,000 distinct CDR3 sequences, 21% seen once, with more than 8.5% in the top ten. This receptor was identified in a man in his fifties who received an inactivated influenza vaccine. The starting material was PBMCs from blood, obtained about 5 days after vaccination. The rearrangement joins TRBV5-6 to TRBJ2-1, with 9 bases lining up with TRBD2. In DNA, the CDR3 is TGTGCCAGCAGCTTGGTGGGCGGGAGGGCCCTCGATGAGCAGTTCTTC. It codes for CASSLVGGRALDEQFF. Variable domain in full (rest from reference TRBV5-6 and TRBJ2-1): DAGVTQSPTHLIKTRGQQVTLRCSPKSGHDTVSWYQQALGQGPQFIFQYYEEEERQRGNFPDRFSGHQFPNYSSELNVNALLLGDSALYLCASSLVGGRALDEQFFGPGTRLTVL.